A single sample gave rise to the 9 T cell receptor beta chains below, sequenced in a study of blood T cell repertoires in COVID-19. Assay: immunoSEQ multiplex PCR; the TCRdb copy retains only in-frame clones and omits some. The top ten hold roughly 2.2% of the sample, which has under 150,000 clones, approximately 86% seen once. Material for sequencing was PBMCs or T cells enriched from blood (not recorded which). The receptors originated from a woman aged 45 to 65 who had recovered from COVID-19.

CDR3 sequence reads: CATSRDNRGWTQYF. The CDR3 bases are TGTGCCACCAGCAGAGATAACCGAGGATGGACCCAGTACTTC. J is TRBJ2-5 and V is TRBV15; D unclear. Germline CDR1 reads LNHNV; CDR2 reads YYDKDF (reference sequence). V gave up 0 bases and J gave up 7 bases, with 12 bases separating them. The CDR3 runs to 14 residues.

The chain links TRBV7-9 to TRBJ2-7; no firm D call. This CDR3 contains 13 residues. Trimming took 6 bases from V and 2 from J, leaving 11 bases between them. Per the germline V gene, CDR1 is SEHNR and CDR2 is FQNEAQ (reference sequence). The CDR3 region has the DNA TGTGCCAGCAGTTCCGTGTCCGCCTACGAGCAGTACTTC. Translation: CASSSVSAYEQYF.

The chain recombines TRBV7-3 with TRBJ1-1, with a tentative D call TRBD1 (5 bases). V lost 6 bases and J lost 5, with 13 bases in between. The CDR3 spans 13 residues. Germline values: CDR1 SGHTA, CDR2 FQGTGA. CDR3 sequence (DNA): TGTGCCAGCAGTCAAGGGGCGGGGACTGAAGCTTTCTTT. Protein product: CASSQGAGTEAFF.

The chain carries TRBV18 and TRBJ2-3, with TRBD2 identical over 7 bases. With 0 bases clipped from V and 0 bases from J, the junction kept 3 bases outside the gene matches. The CDR3 consists of 16 residues. Germline CDR1 is KGHSH and CDR2 is LQKENI. The CDR3 sequence is CASSPPLGGSTDTQYF. The CDR3 bases are TGTGCCAGCTCACCACCTCTGGGGGGGAGCACAGATACGCAGTATTTT.

This clone has just a few counts. V gene TRBV29-1 combines with J gene TRBJ2-1; 11 bases match TRBD2. Germline lookup yields CDR1 SQVTM and CDR2 ANQGSEA. The CDR3 has 14 amino acids. The ends lost 4 bases at V and 6 bases at J; junction bases unmatched: 5. The CDR3 region has the DNA TGCAGCGTTGGCGTTAGCGGGGGGGCCAATGAGCAGTTCTTC. It encodes CSVGVSGGANEQFF.

The CDR3 sequence: CASSVLAETDTQYF. In DNA, the CDR3 is TGTGCCAGCAGCGTATTGGCGGAAACAGATACGCAGTATTTT. This chain uses TRBV9 with TRBJ2-3; D not certain. CDR1 SGDLS and CDR2 YYNGEE come from the germline V gene. V was clipped by 1 base and J by 3 bases, with 9 bases between them. The CDR3 extends over 14 amino acids.

The chain combines TRBV9 with TRBJ2-3; TRBD2 matches 8 bases. Germline assignment: CDR1 SGDLS and CDR2 YYNGEE. The CDR3 sequence is 14 residues long. Trimming removed 5 bases from V and 8 bases from J; junction bases left unmatched: 10. The CDR3 DNA is TGTGCCAGCAGTCCCGAAGGGCTAGCGGGTACGCAGTATTTT. Translated, it gives CASSPEGLAGTQYF.

V is TRBV11-3 and J is TRBJ2-3; TRBD2 aligns across 9 bases. The CDR3 has 16 amino acids. The J segment lost 0 bases and the V segment lost 4 bases, leaving 5 bases of the junction unmatched. Germline loops: CDR1 SGHNT, CDR2 YENEEA. CDR3 nucleotide sequence: TGTGCCAGCAGCTCCGGGACTAGCCCTAGCACAGATACGCAGTATTTT. Protein sequence: CASSSGTSPSTDTQYF.

CDR3 protein: CATDGGYSNQPQHF. The CDR3 region has the DNA TGTGCCACCGACGGGGGATATAGCAATCAGCCCCAGCATTTT. The chain is built from TRBV30 and TRBJ1-5, with TRBD1 as a possible D gene (5 bases). This CDR3 contains 14 residues. V lost 8 bases, J lost 0 bases, and 14 bases lay in between. Germline loops: CDR1 GTSNPN, CDR2 SVGIG (reference sequence). The full variable domain, in which reference TRBV30 and TRBJ1-5 provide the parts outside the CDR3, is SQTIHQWPATLVQPVGSPLSLECTVEGTSNPNLYWYRQAAGRGLQLLFYSVGIGQISSEVPQNLSASRPQDRQFILSSKKLLLSDSGFYLCATDGGYSNQPQHFGDGTRLSIL.